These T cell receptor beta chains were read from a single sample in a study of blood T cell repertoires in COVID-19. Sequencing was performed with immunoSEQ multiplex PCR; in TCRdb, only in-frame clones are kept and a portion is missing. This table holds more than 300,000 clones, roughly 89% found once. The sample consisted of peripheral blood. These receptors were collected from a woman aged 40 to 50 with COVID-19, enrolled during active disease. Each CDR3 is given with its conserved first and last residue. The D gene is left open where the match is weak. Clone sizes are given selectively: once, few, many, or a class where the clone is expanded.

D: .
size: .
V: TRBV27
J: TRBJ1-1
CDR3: CASSFRWAGPLNTEAFF
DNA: TGTGCCAGCAGTTTTCGCTGGGCAGGGCCTTTGAACACTGAAGCTTTCTTT

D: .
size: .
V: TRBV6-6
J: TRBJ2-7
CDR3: CASSYSLEQYF
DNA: TGTGCCAGCAGTTACTCTCTCGAGCAGTACTTC

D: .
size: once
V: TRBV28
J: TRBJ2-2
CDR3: CASRASGRELFF
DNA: TGTGCCAGCAGAGCATCGGGAAGGGAGCTGTTTTTT

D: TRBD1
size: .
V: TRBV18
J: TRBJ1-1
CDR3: CASSMGQILNTEAFF
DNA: TGTGCCAGTTCGATGGGACAGATATTAAACACTGAAGCTTTCTTT

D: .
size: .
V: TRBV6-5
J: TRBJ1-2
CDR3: CASSYSIWEGGYTF
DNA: TGTGCCAGCAGTTACTCGATCTGGGAGGGTGGCTACACCTTC

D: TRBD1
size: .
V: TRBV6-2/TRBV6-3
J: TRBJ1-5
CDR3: CASSTDRVLPPQHF
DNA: TGTGCCAGCAGTACCGACAGGGTCCTTCCCCCCCAGCATTTT

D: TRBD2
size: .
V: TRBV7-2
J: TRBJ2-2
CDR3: CASSPPTSGARTGELFF
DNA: TGTGCCAGCAGCCCCCCGACTAGCGGGGCTCGAACCGGGGAGCTGTTTTTT

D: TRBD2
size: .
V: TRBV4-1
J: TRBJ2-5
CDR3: CASSQRGGAGEETQYF
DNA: TGCGCCAGCAGCCAACGGGGAGGAGCGGGGGAAGAGACCCAGTACTTC

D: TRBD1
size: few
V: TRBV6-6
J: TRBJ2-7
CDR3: CASSRDRGGQYF
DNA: TGTGCCAGCAGCCGGGACAGGGGAGGGCAGTACTTC

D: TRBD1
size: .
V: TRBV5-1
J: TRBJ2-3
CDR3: CASSLTARQGAGDTQYF
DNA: TGCGCCAGCAGCTTGACCGCCCGGCAGGGGGCAGGGGATACGCAGTATTTT

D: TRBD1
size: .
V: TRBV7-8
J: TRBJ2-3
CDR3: CASSFRGTDTQYF
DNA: TGTGCCAGCAGCTTCAGGGGGACAGATACGCAGTATTTT

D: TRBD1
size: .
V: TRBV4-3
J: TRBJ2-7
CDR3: CASSPRSGGLYEQYF
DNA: TGCGCCAGCAGCCCAAGATCAGGGGGCCTCTACGAGCAGTACTTC

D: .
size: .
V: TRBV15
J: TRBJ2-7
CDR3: CATSSWGGRAYEQYF
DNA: TGTGCCACCAGCAGTTGGGGCGGCCGAGCCTACGAGCAGTACTTC

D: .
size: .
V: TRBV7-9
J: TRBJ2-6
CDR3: CASSPLRDSANVLTF
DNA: TGTGCCAGCAGCCCCCTCCGAGATTCGGCCAACGTCCTGACTTTC

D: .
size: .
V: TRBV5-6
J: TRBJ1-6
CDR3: CASSLAQGEGYNSPLHF
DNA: TGTGCCAGCAGCTTGGCACAGGGAGAGGGATATAATTCACCCCTCCACTTT

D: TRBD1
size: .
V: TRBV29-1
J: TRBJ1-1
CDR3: CSVVPGTGNTEAFF
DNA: TGCAGCGTTGTGCCGGGGACAGGGAACACTGAAGCTTTCTTT

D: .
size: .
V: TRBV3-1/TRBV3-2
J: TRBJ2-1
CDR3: CASSHLSDARFF
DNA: TGTGCCAGCAGCCATCTCAGCGACGCTCGGTTCTTC

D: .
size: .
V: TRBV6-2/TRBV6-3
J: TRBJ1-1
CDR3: CASSHGQNEAFF
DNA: TGTGCCAGCAGCCATGGACAGAATGAAGCTTTCTTT

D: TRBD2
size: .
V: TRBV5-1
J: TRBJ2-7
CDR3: CASSLAGILAGEGYEQYF
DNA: TGCGCCAGCAGCTTGGCCGGGATTCTAGCGGGAGAAGGATACGAGCAGTACTTC

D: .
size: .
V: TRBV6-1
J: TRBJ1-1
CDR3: CASSSHDGSNTEAFF
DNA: TGTGCCAGCAGTTCACATGACGGGTCGAACACTGAAGCTTTCTTT

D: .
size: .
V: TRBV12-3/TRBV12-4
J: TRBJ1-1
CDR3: CASSGSYSLAFF
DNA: TGTGCCAGCAGCGGATCCTATAGCCTTGCTTTCTTT

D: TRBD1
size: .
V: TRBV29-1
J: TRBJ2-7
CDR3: CSVDGTGDYEQYF
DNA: TGCAGCGTTGACGGGACAGGGGACTACGAGCAGTACTTC

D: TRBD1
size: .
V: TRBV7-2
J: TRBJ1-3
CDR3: CASSSEGQSGNTIYF
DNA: TGTGCCAGCAGCTCTGAGGGACAGTCTGGAAACACCATATATTTT

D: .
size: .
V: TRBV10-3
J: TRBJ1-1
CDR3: CAISESRQDDAFF
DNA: TGTGCCATCAGTGAGTCAAGACAGGACGATGCTTTCTTT

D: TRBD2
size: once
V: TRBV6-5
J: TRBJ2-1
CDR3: CASRRSGGEYNEQFF
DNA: TGTGCCAGCAGGAGGTCCGGGGGGGAGTACAATGAGCAGTTCTTC

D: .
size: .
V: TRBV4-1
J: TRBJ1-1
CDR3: CASSQGGVLNTEAFF
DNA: TGCGCCAGCAGCCAAGGGGGGGTTTTGAACACTGAAGCTTTCTTT

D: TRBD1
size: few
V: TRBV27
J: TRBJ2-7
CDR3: CASRRGGEPPYEQYF
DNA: TGTGCCAGCAGAAGAGGGGGCGAACCCCCCTACGAGCAGTACTTC

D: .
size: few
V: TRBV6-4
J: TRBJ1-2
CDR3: CASSAGGILDGYTF
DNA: TGTGCCAGCAGTGCCGGGGGAATATTGGATGGCTACACCTTC

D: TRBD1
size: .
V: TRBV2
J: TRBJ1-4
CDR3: CASIGTGGEKLFF
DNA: TGTGCCAGCATAGGGACAGGGGGAGAAAAACTGTTTTTT

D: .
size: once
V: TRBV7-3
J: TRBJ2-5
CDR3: CASSLFAGGYF
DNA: TGTGCCAGCAGCTTATTCGCCGGAGGGTACTTC

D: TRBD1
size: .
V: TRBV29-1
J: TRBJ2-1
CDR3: CSVGTGLNEQFF
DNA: TGCAGCGTCGGGACAGGGCTCAATGAGCAGTTCTTC

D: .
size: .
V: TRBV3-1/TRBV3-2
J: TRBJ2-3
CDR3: CASSQPGLSTDTQYF
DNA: TGTGCCAGCAGCCAACCGGGACTTAGCACAGATACGCAGTATTTT

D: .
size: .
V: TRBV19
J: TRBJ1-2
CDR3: CASSITKQGSSYTF
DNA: TGTGCCAGTAGTATAACGAAACAGGGTAGTAGCTACACCTTC

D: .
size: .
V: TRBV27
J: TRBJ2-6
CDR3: CASSPMATGFSGANVLTF
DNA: TGTGCCAGCAGTCCTATGGCGACAGGCTTCTCTGGGGCCAACGTCCTGACTTTC

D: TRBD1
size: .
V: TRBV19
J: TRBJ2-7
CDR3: CASMGTGVEQYF
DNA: TGTGCCAGTATGGGGACAGGGGTCGAGCAGTACTTC

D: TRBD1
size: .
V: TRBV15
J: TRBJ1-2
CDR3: CATSRPSTGDYGYTF
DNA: TGTGCCACCAGCAGACCTTCAACAGGGGACTATGGCTACACCTTC

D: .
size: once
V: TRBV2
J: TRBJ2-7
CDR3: CASSELGAGSSYEQYF
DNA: TGTGCCAGCAGTGAATTGGGGGCAGGATCCTCCTACGAGCAGTACTTC

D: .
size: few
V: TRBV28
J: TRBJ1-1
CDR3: CASSSRGNTEAFF
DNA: TGTGCCAGCAGCTCAAGGGGGAACACTGAAGCTTTCTTT

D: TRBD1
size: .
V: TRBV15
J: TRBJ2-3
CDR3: CATSREFGWRQGFSDTQYF
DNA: TGTGCCACCAGCAGAGAATTTGGGTGGCGACAGGGGTTTTCGGATACGCAGTATTTT

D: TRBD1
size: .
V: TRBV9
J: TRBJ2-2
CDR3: CASSVGTGGIGELFF
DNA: TGTGCCAGCAGCGTAGGGACAGGGGGCATCGGGGAGCTGTTTTTT

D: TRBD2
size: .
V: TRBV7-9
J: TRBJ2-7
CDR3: CASSLLPGGDEQYF
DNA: TGTGCCAGCAGCTTACTTCCTGGGGGGGACGAGCAGTACTTC

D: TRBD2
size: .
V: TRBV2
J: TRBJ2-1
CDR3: CASSLTSGRDEQFF
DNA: TGTGCCAGCAGTTTGACTAGCGGGAGAGATGAGCAGTTCTTC

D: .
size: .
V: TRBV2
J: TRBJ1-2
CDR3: CASSERPGASYGYTF
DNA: TGTGCCAGCAGTGAACGGCCAGGGGCCAGCTATGGCTACACCTTC

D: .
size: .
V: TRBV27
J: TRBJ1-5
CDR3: CASSFVSGDQPQHF
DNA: TGTGCCAGCAGTTTCGTTTCGGGGGATCAGCCCCAGCATTTT

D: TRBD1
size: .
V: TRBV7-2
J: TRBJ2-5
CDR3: CASSEKQGVQETQYF
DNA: TGTGCCAGCAGCGAAAAACAGGGGGTACAAGAGACCCAGTACTTC

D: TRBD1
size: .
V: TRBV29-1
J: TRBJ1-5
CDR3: CSVRRGLDQPQHF
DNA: TGCAGCGTTCGTAGGGGGCTGGATCAGCCCCAGCATTTT

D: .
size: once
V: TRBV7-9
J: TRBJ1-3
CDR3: CASSSESSGNTIYF
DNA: TGTGCCAGCAGCTCAGAAAGTTCTGGAAACACCATATATTTT

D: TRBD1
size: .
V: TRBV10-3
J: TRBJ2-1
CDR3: CAISMTGATYNEQFF
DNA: TGTGCCATCAGCATGACAGGGGCGACCTACAATGAGCAGTTCTTC

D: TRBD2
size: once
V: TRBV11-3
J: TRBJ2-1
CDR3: CASSLLAGGNEQFF
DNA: TGTGCCAGCAGCTTATTGGCGGGAGGTAATGAGCAGTTCTTC

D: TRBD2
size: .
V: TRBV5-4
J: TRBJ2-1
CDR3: CASSFPLAGGGEQFF
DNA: TGTGCCAGCAGCTTCCCACTAGCGGGAGGGGGTGAGCAGTTCTTC

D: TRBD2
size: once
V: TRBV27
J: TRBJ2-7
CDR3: CASSSSRGRTYEQYF
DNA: TGTGCCAGCAGTTCCTCCCGCGGGAGAACCTACGAGCAGTACTTC

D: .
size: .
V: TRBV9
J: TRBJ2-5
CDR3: CASSYSIQETQYF
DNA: TGTGCCAGCAGTTACTCAATCCAAGAGACCCAGTACTTC

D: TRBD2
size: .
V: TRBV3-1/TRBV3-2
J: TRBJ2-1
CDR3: CASSQSVTGLAGREQFF
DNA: TGTGCCAGCAGCCAATCCGTAACGGGACTAGCGGGAAGGGAGCAGTTCTTC

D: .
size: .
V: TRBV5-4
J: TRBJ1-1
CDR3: CASSPPGRAEGTEAFF
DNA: TGTGCCAGCAGCCCACCAGGGAGGGCAGAGGGCACTGAAGCTTTCTTT

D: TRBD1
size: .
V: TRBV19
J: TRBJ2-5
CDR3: CATKGQGRETQYF
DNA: TGTGCCACTAAGGGACAGGGGAGAGAGACCCAGTACTTC

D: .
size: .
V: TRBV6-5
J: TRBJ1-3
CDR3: CASSYSGGGVGNTIYF
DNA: TGTGCCAGCAGTTACTCGGGAGGGGGAGTTGGAAACACCATATATTTT

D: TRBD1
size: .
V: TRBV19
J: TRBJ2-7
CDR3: CASSLDRGPYEQYF
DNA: TGTGCCAGTAGTCTCGACAGGGGGCCCTACGAGCAGTACTTC